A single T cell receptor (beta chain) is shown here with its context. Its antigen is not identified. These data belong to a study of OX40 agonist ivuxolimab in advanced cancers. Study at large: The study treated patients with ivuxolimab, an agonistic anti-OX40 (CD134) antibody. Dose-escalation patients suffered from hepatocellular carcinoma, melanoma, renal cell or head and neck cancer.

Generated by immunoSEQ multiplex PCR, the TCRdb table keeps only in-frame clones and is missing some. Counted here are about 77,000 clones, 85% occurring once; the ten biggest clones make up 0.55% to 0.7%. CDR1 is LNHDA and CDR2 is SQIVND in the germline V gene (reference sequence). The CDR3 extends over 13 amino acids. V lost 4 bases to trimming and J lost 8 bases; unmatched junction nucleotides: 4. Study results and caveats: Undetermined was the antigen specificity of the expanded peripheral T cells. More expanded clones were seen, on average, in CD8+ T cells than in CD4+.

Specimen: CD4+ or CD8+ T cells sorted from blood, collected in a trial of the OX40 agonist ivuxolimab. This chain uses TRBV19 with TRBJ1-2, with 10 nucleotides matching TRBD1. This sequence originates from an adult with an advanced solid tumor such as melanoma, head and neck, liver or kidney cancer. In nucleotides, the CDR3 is TGTGCCAGTAGTACCTCGGGACAGGGGGGCTACACCTTC. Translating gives CASSTSGQGGYTF.